Sequencing of this TCR beta chain was carried out in a study of cytomegalovirus exposure and HLA in healthy donors. In the case of this clone: Its antigen remains unidentified. The sample has other DNA sequences that encode this CDR3 too.

Germline V CDR1 and CDR2: ENHRY, SYGVKD. The V and J ends lost 6 bases and 0 bases, in that order; junction bases with no gene match: 5. This CDR3 has 14 residues. Study results and limitations: Sequencing depth across donors, presence/absence analyses assumed, was roughly uniform.

It was with 60 Vbeta and 13 Jbeta primers that the PCR ran. Data came from immunoSEQ multiplex PCR; TCRdb stores just in-frame clones and leaves some out. The sample yields 270,000 or so clones, just over 85% seen once. The TCR originated in a man aged 40-55 years in good health and CMV-seropositive. Material: PBMCs. V and J are TRBV10-3 and TRBJ2-7; TRBD2 matches 7 bases. DNA of the CDR3: TGTGCCATCAGGCCTAGCGGTAGCTCCTACGAGCAGTACTTC. Residues: CAIRPSGSSYEQYF.